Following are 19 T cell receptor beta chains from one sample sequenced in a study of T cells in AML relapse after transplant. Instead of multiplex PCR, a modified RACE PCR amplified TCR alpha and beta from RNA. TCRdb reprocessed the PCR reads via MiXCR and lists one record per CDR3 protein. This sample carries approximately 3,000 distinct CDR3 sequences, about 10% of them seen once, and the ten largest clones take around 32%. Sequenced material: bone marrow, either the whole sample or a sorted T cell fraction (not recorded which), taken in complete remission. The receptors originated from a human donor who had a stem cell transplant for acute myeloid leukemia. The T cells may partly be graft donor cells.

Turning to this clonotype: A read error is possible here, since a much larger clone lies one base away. For the CDR3, the DNA is TGTGTCAGCAACTTAGCTAACTATGGCTACACCTTC. It encodes CVSNLANYGYTF. The J gene is TRBJ1-2, the V gene TRBV12-3 or TRBV12-4; unclear D gene. The CDR3 runs 12 residues.

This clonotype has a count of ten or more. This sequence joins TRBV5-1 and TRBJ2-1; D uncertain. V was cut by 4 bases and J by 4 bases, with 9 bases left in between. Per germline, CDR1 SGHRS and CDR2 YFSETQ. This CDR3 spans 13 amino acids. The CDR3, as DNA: TGCGCCAGCAGCACCCTGGGGTACAATGAGCAGTTCTTC. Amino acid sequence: CASSTLGYNEQFF.

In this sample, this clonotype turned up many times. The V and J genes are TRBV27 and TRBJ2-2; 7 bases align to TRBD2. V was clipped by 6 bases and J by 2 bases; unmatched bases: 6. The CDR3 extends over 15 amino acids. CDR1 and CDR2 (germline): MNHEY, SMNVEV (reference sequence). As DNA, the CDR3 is TGTGCCAGCAGGGGGGGGACTTTTAACACCGGGGAGCTGTTTTTT. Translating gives CASRGGTFNTGELFF.

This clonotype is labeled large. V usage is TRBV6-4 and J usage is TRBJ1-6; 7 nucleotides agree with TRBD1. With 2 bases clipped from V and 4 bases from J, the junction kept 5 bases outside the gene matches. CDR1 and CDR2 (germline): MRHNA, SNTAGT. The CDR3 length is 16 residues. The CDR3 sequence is CASSDKDRRYNSPLHF. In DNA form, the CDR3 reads TGTGCCAGCAGTGACAAGGACAGGAGATATAATTCACCCCTCCACTTT.

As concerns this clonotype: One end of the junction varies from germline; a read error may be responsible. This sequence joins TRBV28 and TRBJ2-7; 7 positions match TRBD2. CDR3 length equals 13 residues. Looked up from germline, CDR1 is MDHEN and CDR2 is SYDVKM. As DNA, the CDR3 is TGTGCCTGCAGTAGCGGGTTTTACTACGAGCAGTACTTC. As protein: CACSSGFYYEQYF. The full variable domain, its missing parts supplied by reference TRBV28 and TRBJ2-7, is DVKVTQSSRYLVKRTGEKVFLECVQDMDHENMFWYRQDPGLGLRLIYFSYDVKMKEKGDIPEGYSVSREKKERFSLILESASTNQTSMYLCACSSGFYYEQYFGPGTRLTVT.

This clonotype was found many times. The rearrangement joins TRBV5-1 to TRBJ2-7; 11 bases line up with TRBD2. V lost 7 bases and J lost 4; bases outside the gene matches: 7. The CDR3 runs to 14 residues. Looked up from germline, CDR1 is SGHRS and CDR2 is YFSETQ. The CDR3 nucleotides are TGCGCCAGCGGCGTGACTAGCGGGGAATACGAGCAGTACTTC. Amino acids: CASGVTSGEYEQYF.

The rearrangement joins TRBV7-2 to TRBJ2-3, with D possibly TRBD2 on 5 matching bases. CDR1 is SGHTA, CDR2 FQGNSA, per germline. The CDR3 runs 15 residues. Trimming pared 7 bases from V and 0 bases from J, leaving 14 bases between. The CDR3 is CASKVPGSSTDTQYF. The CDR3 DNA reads TGTGCCAGCAAAGTCCCGGGGTCTAGCACAGATACGCAGTATTTT.

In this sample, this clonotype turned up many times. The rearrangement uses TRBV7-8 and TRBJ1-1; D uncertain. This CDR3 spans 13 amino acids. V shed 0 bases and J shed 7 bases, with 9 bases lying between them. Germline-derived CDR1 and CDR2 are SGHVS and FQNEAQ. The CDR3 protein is CASSLASRIEAFF. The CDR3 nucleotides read TGTGCCAGCAGCTTAGCGTCGAGGATTGAAGCTTTCTTT.

This chain's CDR3 is CASSQIAGGWIQYF. The CDR3 coding sequence is TGTGCCAGCAGCCAGATAGCGGGGGGGTGGATTCAGTACTTC. The rearrangement links TRBV5-5 to TRBJ2-4, with 11 bases that match TRBD2. Germline V lookup: CDR1 SGHKS, CDR2 YYEKEE (reference sequence). The CDR3 is 14 amino acids. The trim removed 4 bases at V and 10 bases at J, leaving 7 bases unmatched.

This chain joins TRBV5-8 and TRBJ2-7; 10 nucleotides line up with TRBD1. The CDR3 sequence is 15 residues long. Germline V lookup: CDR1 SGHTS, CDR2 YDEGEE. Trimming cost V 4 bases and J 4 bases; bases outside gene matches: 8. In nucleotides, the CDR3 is TGTGCCAGCAGCGCCGAGGGACAGGGGCTTTACGAGCAGTACTTC. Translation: CASSAEGQGLYEQYF.

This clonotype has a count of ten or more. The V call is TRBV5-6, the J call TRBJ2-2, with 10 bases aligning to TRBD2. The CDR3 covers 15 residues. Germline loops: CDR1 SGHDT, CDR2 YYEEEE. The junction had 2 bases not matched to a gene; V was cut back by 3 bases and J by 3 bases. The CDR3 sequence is CASSWTSGYTGELFF. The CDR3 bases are TGTGCCAGCAGCTGGACTAGCGGATACACCGGGGAGCTGTTTTTT.

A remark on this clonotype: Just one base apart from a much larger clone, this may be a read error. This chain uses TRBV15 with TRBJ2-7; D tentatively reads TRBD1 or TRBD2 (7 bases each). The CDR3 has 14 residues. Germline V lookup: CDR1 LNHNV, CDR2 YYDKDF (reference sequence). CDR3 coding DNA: TGTACCACCAGCAGTCAGACAGGGAGGGACGAGCAGTACTTC. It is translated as CTTSSQTGRDEQYF. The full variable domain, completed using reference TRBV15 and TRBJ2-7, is DAMVIQNPRYQVTQFGKPVTLSCSQTLNHNVMYWYQQKSSQAPKLLFHYYDKDFNNEADTPDNFQSRRPNTSFCFLDIRSPGLGDTAMYLCTTSSQTGRDEQYFGPGTRLTVT.

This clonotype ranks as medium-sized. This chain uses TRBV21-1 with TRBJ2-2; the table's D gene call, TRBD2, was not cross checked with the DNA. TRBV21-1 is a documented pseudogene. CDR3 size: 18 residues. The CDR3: CASIASGGNSLYTGELFF. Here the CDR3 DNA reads TGTGCCAGCATCGCTAGCGGGGGGAACAGTTTGTACACCGGGGAGCTGTTTTTT.

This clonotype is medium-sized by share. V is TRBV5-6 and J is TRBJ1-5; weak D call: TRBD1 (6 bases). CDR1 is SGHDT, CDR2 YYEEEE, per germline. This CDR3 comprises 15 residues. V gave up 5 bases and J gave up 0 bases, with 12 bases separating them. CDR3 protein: CASSLQGYSNQPQHF. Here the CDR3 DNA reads TGTGCCAGCAGTTTACAGGGTTATAGCAATCAGCCCCAGCATTTT.

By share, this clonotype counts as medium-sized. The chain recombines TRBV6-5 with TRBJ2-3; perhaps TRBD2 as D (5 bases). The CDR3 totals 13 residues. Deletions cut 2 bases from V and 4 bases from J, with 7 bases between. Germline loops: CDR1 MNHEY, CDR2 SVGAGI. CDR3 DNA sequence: TGTGCCAGCAGTTACGGAGGTTCAGATACGCAGTATTTT. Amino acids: CASSYGGSDTQYF.

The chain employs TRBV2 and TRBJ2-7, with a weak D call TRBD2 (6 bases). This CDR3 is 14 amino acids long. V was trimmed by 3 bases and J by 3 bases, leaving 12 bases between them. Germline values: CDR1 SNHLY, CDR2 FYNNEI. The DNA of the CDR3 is TGTGCCAGCAGTGAGGAGGGTGACATCTACGAGCAGTACTTC. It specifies CASSEEGDIYEQYF.

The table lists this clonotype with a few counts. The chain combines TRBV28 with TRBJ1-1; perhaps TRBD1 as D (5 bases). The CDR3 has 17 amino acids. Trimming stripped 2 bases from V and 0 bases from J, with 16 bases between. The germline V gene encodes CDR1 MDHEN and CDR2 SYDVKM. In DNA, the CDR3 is TGTGCCAGCAGTTTAGCGACAGAACGTAACATGAACACTGAAGCTTTCTTT. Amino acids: CASSLATERNMNTEAFF.

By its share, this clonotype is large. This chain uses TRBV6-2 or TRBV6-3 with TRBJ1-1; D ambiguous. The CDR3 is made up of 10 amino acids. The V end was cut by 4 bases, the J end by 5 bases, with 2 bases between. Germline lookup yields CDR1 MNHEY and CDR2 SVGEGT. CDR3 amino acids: CASSWTEAFF. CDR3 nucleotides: TGTGCCAGCAGTTGGACTGAAGCTTTCTTT.

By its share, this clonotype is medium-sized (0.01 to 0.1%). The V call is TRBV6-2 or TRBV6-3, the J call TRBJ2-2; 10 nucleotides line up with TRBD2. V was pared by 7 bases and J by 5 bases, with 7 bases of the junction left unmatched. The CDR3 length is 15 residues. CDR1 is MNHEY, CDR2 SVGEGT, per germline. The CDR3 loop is CASIKLAGITGELFF. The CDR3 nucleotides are TGTGCCAGCATTAAACTAGCGGGGATTACCGGGGAGCTGTTTTTT.